This T cell receptor (beta chain) was captured by sequencing in a study of blood T cell repertoires in COVID-19. Study summary: T cells, B-cell-depleted T cells, or PBMCs provided the cDNA or gDNA that served as material.

Source study methods: Reference gene primer amplification gave nucleated cell count estimates. Generated by immunoSEQ multiplex PCR, the TCRdb table keeps only in-frame clones and is missing some. D and trimming come from the DNA, and the V and J calls and clone size come from that table. The sample records about 300,000 clones, around nine tenths being singletons. The sequencing sample was made of PBMCs or T cells enriched from blood (not recorded which). This receptor was identified in a woman aged 18-29 years who had recovered from COVID-19.

CDR3 nucleotides: TGCGCCAGCACCCAGGGGGCATACACTGAAGCTTTCTTT. This codes for CASTQGAYTEAFF. This chain uses TRBV5-1 with TRBJ1-1; 8 nucleotides agree with TRBD1. The CDR3 has 13 amino acids. V lost 6 bases and J lost 3; bases outside the gene matches: 4. Germline loops: CDR1 SGHRS, CDR2 YFSETQ. The full variable domain, with the rest looked up from reference TRBV5-1 and TRBJ1-1, is KAGVTQTPRYLIKTRGQQVTLSCSPISGHRSVSWYQQTPGQGLQFLFEYFSETQRNKGNFPGRFSGRQFSNSRSEMNVSTLELGDSALYLCASTQGAYTEAFFGQGTRLTVV.